This T cell receptor (beta chain) was sequenced during a study of T cell responses to AZD1222 COVID-19 vaccine. As regards this clone: Its antigen is as yet unknown.

The CDR3 length is 14 residues. Germline CDR1 reads ENHRY; CDR2 reads SYGVKD. With V trimmed by 10 bases and J by 9 bases, 11 bases remained unmatched. Study findings and constraints: In a largely white British group with more females than males, clonal diversity was possibly underestimated. Increases in Spike-specific TCR breadth and depth were seen after two AZD1222 doses. Epitopes outside B.1.351 and B.1.1.7 mutated regions reportedly drew nearly half of spike TCRs. Just five to seven AZD1222 recipients tested seropositive at baseline.

Measured with immunoSEQ multiplex PCR; TCRdb has only the in-frame clones, and not every one. This sample has roughly 120,000 clones, with roughly 90% found just once. The chain links TRBV10-3 to TRBJ2-5; 13 bases are shared with TRBD2. This sample comprised peripheral blood, obtained on day 0 of AZD1222 vaccination. This clonotype was obtained from an adult in good health. The CDR3 nucleotides read TGTGCCACCTATCCCGGGACTAGCGGGGTGGCCCAGTACTTC. This codes for CATYPGTSGVAQYF.